Sequencing of this T cell receptor beta chain was carried out in a study of T-cell reconstitution after alpha-beta-depleted transplantation in children. Trimming left V 10 bases short and J 6 bases short, with 12 bases between. CDR3 length equals 11 residues. Preparation of the TCRbeta library was carried out with unique molecular identifiers. TCRdb ran MiXCR on the PCR reads and lists one entry per CDR3 protein. The sample carries around 210,000 distinct CDR3 sequences, 6.6% recorded once. This clonotype has a count of ten or more. The TCR was taken from a boy aged 2 to 9 with acute lymphoblastic leukemia, due to receive a stem cell transplant. The chain uses TRBV12-3 or TRBV12-4 and TRBJ1-1, with D hard to call. The sequencing here drew on PBMCs, taken before TCRalphabeta/CD19-depleted stem cell transplant. The CDR3 bases are TGTGCCACGAAACGTTTATCTGAAGCTTTCTTT. Translating it yields CATKRLSEAFF.